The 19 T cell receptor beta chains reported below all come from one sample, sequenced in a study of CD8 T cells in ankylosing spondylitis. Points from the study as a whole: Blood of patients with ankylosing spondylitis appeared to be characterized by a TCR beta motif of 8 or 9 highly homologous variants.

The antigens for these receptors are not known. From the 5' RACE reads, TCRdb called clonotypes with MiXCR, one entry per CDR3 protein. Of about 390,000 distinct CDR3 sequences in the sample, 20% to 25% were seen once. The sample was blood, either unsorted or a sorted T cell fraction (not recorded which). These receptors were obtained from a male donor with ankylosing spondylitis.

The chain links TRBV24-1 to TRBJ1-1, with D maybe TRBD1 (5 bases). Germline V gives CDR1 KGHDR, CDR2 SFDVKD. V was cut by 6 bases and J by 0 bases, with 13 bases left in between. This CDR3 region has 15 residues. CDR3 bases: TGTGCCACCAGTCAGGGTGGGAACATGAACACTGAAGCTTTCTTT. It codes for CATSQGGNMNTEAFF.

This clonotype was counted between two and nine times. CDR3 sequence reads: CATSRGEDRQQFF. CDR3 bases: TGTGCCACCAGCAGAGGGGAGGATCGACAGCAGTTCTTC. V usage is TRBV15 and J usage is TRBJ2-1, with TRBD2 as a possible D gene (6 bases). V lost 1 base, J lost 11 bases, and 12 bases lay in between. The CDR3 length is 13 residues. Germline-derived CDR1 and CDR2 are LNHNV and YYDKDF (reference sequence).

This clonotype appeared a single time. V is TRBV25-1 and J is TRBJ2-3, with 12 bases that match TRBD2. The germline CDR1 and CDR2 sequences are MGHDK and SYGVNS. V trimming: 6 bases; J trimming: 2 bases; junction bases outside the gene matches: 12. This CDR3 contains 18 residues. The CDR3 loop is CASSLSGTSGLNTDTQYF. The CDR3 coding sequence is TGTGCCAGCAGCCTATCCGGGACTAGCGGGTTAAACACAGATACGCAGTATTTT.

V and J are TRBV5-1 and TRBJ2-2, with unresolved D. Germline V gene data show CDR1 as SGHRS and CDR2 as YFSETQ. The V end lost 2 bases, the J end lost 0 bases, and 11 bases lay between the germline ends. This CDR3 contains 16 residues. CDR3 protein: CASSFSQPTNTGELFF. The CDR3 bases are TGCGCCAGCAGCTTCTCCCAACCAACGAACACCGGGGAGCTGTTTTTT.

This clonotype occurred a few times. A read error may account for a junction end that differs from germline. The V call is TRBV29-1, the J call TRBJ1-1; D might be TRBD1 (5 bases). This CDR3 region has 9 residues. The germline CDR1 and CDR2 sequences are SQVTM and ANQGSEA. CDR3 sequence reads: CSVHGTGPF. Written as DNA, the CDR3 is TGCAGCGTTCATGGCACAGGACCGTTT.

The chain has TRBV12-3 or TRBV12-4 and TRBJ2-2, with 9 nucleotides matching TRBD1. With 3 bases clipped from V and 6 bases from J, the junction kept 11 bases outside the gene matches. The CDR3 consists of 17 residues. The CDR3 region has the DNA TGTGCCAGCAGTTTGCCGCCCGGACAGGGGAAATCCGGGGAGCTGTTTTTT. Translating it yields CASSLPPGQGKSGELFF.

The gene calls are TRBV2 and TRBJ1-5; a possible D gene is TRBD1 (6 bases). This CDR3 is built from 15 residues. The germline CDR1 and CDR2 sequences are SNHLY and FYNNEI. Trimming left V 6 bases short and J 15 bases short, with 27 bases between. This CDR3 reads CASSLGGAGGTVRHF. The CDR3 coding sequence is TGTGCCAGCAGCCTTGGGGGGGCTGGAGGCACGGTCCGGCATTTT.

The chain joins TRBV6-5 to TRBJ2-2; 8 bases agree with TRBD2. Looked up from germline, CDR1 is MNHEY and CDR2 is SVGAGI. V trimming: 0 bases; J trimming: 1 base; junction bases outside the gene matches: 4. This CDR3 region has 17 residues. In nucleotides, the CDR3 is TGTGCCAGCAGTTACTCGAGAGCGGGGGTGAACACCGGGGAGCTGTTTTTT. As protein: CASSYSRAGVNTGELFF.

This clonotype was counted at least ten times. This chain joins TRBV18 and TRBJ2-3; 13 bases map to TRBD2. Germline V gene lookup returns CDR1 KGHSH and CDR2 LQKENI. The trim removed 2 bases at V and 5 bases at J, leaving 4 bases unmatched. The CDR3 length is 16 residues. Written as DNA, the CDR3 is TGTGCCAGCTCACCAGGGACTAGCGGGATGCTAGATACGCAGTATTTT. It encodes CASSPGTSGMLDTQYF. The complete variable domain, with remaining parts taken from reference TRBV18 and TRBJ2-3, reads NAGVMQNPRHLVRRRGQEARLRCSPMKGHSHVYWYRQLPEEGLKFMVYLQKENIIDESGMPKERFSAEFPKEGPSILRIQQVVRGDSAAYFCASSPGTSGMLDTQYFGPGTRLTVL.

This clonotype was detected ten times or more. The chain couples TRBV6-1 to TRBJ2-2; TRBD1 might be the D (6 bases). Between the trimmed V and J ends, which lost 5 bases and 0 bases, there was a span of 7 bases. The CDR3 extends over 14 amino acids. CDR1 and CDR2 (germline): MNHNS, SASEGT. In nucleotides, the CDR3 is TGTGCCAGCAGTAAGGGGGCGAACACCGGGGAGCTGTTTTTT. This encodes CASSKGANTGELFF.

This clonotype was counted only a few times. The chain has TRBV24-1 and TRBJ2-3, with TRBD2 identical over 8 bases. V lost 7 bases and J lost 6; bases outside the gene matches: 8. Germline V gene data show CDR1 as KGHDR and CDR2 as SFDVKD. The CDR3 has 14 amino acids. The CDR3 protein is CATRGREGLDTQYF. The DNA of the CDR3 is TGTGCCACCAGGGGCCGGGAGGGTCTGGATACGCAGTATTTT.

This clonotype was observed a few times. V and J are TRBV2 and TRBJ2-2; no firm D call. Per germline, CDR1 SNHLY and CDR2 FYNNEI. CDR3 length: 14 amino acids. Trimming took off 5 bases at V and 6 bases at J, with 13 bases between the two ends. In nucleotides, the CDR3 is TGTGCCAGCAGTCCTACTATCACACCCGGGGAGCTGTTTTTT. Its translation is CASSPTITPGELFF.

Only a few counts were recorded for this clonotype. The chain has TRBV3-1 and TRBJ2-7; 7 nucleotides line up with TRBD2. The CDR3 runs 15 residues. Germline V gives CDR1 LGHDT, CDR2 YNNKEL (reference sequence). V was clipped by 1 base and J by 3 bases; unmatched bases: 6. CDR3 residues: CASSQGNSGIYEQYF. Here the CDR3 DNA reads TGTGCCAGCAGCCAAGGAAACAGCGGGATCTACGAGCAGTACTTC.

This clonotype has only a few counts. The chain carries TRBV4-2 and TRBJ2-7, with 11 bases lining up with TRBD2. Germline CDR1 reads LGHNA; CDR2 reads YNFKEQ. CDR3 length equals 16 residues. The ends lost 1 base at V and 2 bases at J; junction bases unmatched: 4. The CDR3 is CASSQGGLAVTYEQYF. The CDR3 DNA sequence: TGTGCCAGCAGCCAAGGGGGACTAGCGGTTACCTACGAGCAGTACTTC.

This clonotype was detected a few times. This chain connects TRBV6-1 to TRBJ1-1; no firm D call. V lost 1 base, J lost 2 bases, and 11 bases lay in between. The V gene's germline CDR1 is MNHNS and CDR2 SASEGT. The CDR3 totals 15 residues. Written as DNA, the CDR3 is TGTGCCAGCAGTGAAGTTTCCGGTAGAAACACTGAAGCTTTCTTT. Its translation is CASSEVSGRNTEAFF.

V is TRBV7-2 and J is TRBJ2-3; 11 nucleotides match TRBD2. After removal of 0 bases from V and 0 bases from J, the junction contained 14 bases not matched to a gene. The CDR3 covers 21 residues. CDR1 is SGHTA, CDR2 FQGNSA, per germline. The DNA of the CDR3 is TGTGCCAGCAGCTTAGCGCTAAAGACTAGCGGGAATACCCAAAGCACAGATACGCAGTATTTT. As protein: CASSLALKTSGNTQSTDTQYF.

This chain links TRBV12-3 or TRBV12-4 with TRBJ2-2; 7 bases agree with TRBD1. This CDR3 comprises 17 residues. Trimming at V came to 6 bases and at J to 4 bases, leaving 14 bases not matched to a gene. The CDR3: CASSDATGDRSTGELFF. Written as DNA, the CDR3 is TGTGCCAGCAGCGACGCTACAGGGGATCGATCCACCGGGGAGCTGTTTTTT.

CDR3 nucleotides: TGTGCCAGCAGCCAAAGGCAGGGGGACACTGAAGCTTTCTTT. Translating gives CASSQRQGDTEAFF. The gene calls are TRBV3-1 and TRBJ1-1; TRBD1 aligns across 7 bases. This CDR3 is 14 amino acids long. The ends lost 2 bases at V and 3 bases at J; junction bases unmatched: 3. Germline-derived CDR1 and CDR2 are LGHDT and YNNKEL (reference sequence).

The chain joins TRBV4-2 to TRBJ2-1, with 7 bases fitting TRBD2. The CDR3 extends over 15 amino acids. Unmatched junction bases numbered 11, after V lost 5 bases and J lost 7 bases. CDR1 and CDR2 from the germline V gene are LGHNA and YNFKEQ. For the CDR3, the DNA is TGTGCCAGCAGCGATGGCACTAGCGCTCGGAATGAGCAGTTCTTC. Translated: CASSDGTSARNEQFF.